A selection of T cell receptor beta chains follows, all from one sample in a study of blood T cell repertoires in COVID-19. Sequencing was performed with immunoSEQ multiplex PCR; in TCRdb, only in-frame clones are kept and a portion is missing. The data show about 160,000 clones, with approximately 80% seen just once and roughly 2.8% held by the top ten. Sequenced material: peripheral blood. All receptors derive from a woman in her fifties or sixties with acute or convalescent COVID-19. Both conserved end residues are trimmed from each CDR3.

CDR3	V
ASSYTGANYGYT	TRBV6-5
ASSVLQGAQETQY	TRBV10-2
ASSSPTGQETQY	TRBV7-9
AISRTSGDNEQF	TRBV10-3
ASSYSNRAPGAEAF	TRBV5-4
ASGGLQETQY	TRBV19
ASSTSVRRETQY	TRBV6-5
ASSPQGYHGYT	TRBV7-9
ASSQPNTGTGVNIQY	TRBV3-1/TRBV3-2
ASSQEGGGGHFSSYNEQF	TRBV14
ASSLGGTGPREQY	TRBV11-2
ASSLELRAGSYEQY	TRBV5-8
ASSSSGANVLT	TRBV18
AISESAGRLNTEAF	TRBV10-3
ASSYAPSGGADTQY	TRBV6-2/TRBV6-3
ATSDPGRGNTEAF	TRBV24-1
ASSSGTRSWGTEAF	TRBV27
ASSYSGLAGAKNPYEQY	TRBV6-2/TRBV6-3
ASSQALRTGANTEAF	TRBV4-1
ASSIGGANYGYT	TRBV19
SVKTLKGVNQPQH	TRBV29-1
ASSLTSQALFYGYT	TRBV7-2
LSGRSPLH	TRBV20-1
ASSAGQANSGNTIY	TRBV5-1
ASSSWDRDSRMLAQH	TRBV5-8
ASSHNRHAETQY	TRBV6-5
ASTGQGNQPQH	TRBV2
ASRADSEAF	TRBV7-2
ASSLGQGGRNQPQH	TRBV6-5
ASSARPISGRGETQY	TRBV9
ASSQARQGDTEAF	TRBV3-1/TRBV3-2
ASSAQGSMNTEAF	TRBV5-1
ASSLCTGPQETQY	TRBV7-4
SVEDGPGTQETQY	TRBV29-1
ASSIQGANRFGANVLT	TRBV19
ASSLVQGNTGELF	TRBV7-2
ASSPPGNLYEQY	TRBV28
SARGTVEAF	TRBV20-1
SAVQGEGYGYT	TRBV29-1
ASSRNGGANYGYT	TRBV5-4
ATSRRSGSYNEQF	TRBV15
ASSYSGQGRETQY	TRBV6-2/TRBV6-3
ASSQETGSYGYT	TRBV4-3
ASSTPRDQPQH	TRBV19
ASSRQGSYEQY	TRBV27
ASSEAGQGQNTEAF	TRBV6-1
ASSRTANNEKLF	TRBV6-5
ASSPGTSGGVYEQY	TRBV11-3
ASSLAGTGGYEQY	TRBV7-6
ASSHQGDPHNEQF	TRBV9
SVETDRGEQY	TRBV29-1
ASSFLNGYT	TRBV5-6
ASSSRQGTYTGELF	TRBV7-2
ATSRVESYGYT	TRBV15
ASRRVGYQENSPLH	TRBV4-2
ASSLAAGSGANVLT	TRBV5-6
ASRDRVTNYGYT	TRBV6-5
ASSMGGYYGYT	TRBV19
ASWSLGGYGYT	TRBV6-5